Following are 26 T cell receptor beta chains from one sample sequenced in a study of blood T cell repertoires in COVID-19 (dated by TCRdb to about 2020). The library came from the immunoSEQ multiplex PCR assay. Not all clones reach the TCRdb copy of this immuneACCESS table, which keeps in-frame sequences only. Checked studies attribute under half of the gap to unresolved V genes and leave the rest unexplained. Recorded for this sample are over 90,000 clones; 87% of them occurred a single time. More than 5% of the sample comes from the top ten. Sample: peripheral blood. These receptors were obtained from a woman aged 50 to 65 with COVID-19, enrolled during active disease.

This chain joins TRBV19 and TRBJ2-1; 8 bases match TRBD2. The V gene's germline CDR1 is LNHDA and CDR2 SQIVND (reference sequence). The CDR3 sequence is 14 residues long. Trimming cost V 7 bases and J 3 bases; bases outside gene matches: 5. CDR3 region: CASTSSGGYNEQFF. The DNA for the CDR3 is TGTGCCAGTACGTCGAGCGGGGGCTACAATGAGCAGTTCTTC. The whole variable domain, filled in from reference TRBV19 and TRBJ2-1, reads DGGITQSPKYLFRKEGQNVTLSCEQNLNHDAMYWYRQDPGQGLRLIYYSQIVNDFQKGDIAEGYSVSREKKESFPLTVTSAQKNPTAFYLCASTSSGGYNEQFFGPGTRLTVL.

The V and J genes are TRBV5-1 and TRBJ2-1; 11 bases map to TRBD2. The CDR3 contains 15 residues. Germline trimming cut 4 bases from V and 7 bases from J; bases unmatched to any gene: 7. The germline V gene encodes CDR1 SGHRS and CDR2 YFSETQ. CDR3 sequence reads: CASSRPSGGLNEQFF. CDR3 bases: TGCGCCAGCAGCCGACCTAGCGGGGGGTTAAATGAGCAGTTCTTC.

The gene calls are TRBV19 and TRBJ2-7; D might be TRBD1 (6 bases). The V end lost 8 bases, the J end lost 2 bases, and 13 bases lay between the germline ends. This CDR3 region has 13 residues. In germline, CDR1 is LNHDA, CDR2 SQIVND (reference sequence). CDR3 DNA sequence: TGTGCCAGTCAAGACAGGAGCCCCTACGAGCAGTACTTC. It codes for CASQDRSPYEQYF.

V usage is TRBV24-1 and J usage is TRBJ2-3; 10 bases align to TRBD2. V lost 12 bases to trimming and J lost 4 bases; unmatched junction nucleotides: 6. The CDR3 is made up of 13 amino acids. Germline loops: CDR1 KGHDR, CDR2 SFDVKD. The DNA of the CDR3 is TGTGCCGCCTCCAGCGGGGGGGCAGATACGCAGTATTTT. Residues: CAASSGGADTQYF.

The DNA for the CDR3 is TGTGCCAGCACAAAATCCGACAGGCTCAAGGGCTCCTATAATTCACCCCTCCACTTT. Its protein product is CASTKSDRLKGSYNSPLHF. V gene TRBV5-5 combines with J gene TRBJ1-6; D perhaps matches TRBD1 (6 bases). This CDR3 comprises 19 residues. V lost 6 bases and J lost 0, with 22 bases in between. CDR1 SGHKS and CDR2 YYEKEE come from the germline V gene (reference sequence).

The chain is built from TRBV29-1 and TRBJ2-7; tentative D call: TRBD1 (7 bases). The V end was cut by 6 bases, the J end by 6 bases, with 21 bases between. The CDR3 has 14 residues. Germline CDR1 SQVTM, CDR2 ANQGSEA. The CDR3 spells CSVGLRWAGGEQYF. CDR3 nucleotide sequence: TGCAGCGTGGGACTTCGATGGGCAGGGGGCGAGCAGTACTTC.

This sequence joins TRBV28 and TRBJ2-7, with a weak D call TRBD2 (5 bases). Trimming took off 6 bases at V and 3 bases at J, with 12 bases between the two ends. The CDR3 loop spans 13 amino acids. Germline V CDR1 and CDR2: MDHEN, SYDVKM. CDR3 sequence: CASRIDGIYEQYF. For the CDR3, the DNA is TGTGCCAGCAGGATTGACGGGATCTACGAGCAGTACTTC.

This clone was observed a single time. The rearrangement uses TRBV6-2 or TRBV6-3 and TRBJ1-6; no firm D call. The V end lost 2 bases, the J end lost 8 bases, and 19 bases lay between the germline ends. Germline loops: CDR1 MNHEY, CDR2 SVGEGT. The CDR3 spans 17 residues. Here the CDR3 reads CASSYTPYNTADSPLHF. The CDR3 DNA reads TGTGCCAGCAGTTACACACCGTACAACACCGCCGATTCACCCCTCCACTTT.

V is TRBV28 and J is TRBJ1-2; TRBD1 agrees at 8 bases. The CDR3 contains 13 residues. From germline, CDR1 is MDHEN and CDR2 SYDVKM. V lost 6 bases, J lost 7 bases, and 7 bases stayed unmatched. CDR3 nucleotides: TGTGCCAGCAGCCAAGGACAGGGCCGTGGCTACACCTTC. This translates into CASSQGQGRGYTF.

The chain joins TRBV2 to TRBJ1-1; possibly TRBD1 for D (5 bases). The CDR3 covers 13 residues. The ends were cut back, 6 bases at V and 1 base at J, with 9 bases in the middle. The germline V gene encodes CDR1 SNHLY and CDR2 FYNNEI. The CDR3 DNA sequence: TGTGCCAGCAGCCTGACAGCGAACACTGAAGCTTTCTTT. Residues: CASSLTANTEAFF.

The rearrangement links TRBV27 to TRBJ2-4, with 10 bases aligning to TRBD2. With V trimmed by 3 bases and J by 9 bases, 5 bases remained unmatched. This CDR3 has 14 residues. Germline V gives CDR1 MNHEY, CDR2 SMNVEV (reference sequence). In nucleotides, the CDR3 is TGTGCCAGCAGTTTTCTAGCGGGGGAGGGCATTCAGTACTTC. It codes for CASSFLAGEGIQYF.

The DNA for the CDR3 is TGCGCCAGCAGCCTAGGACAGGGGCGGGACACTGAAGCTTTCTTT. Translating it yields CASSLGQGRDTEAFF. This sequence joins TRBV5-1 and TRBJ1-1; 9 bases agree with TRBD1. With 4 bases clipped from V and 3 bases from J, the junction kept 7 bases outside the gene matches. The CDR3 length is 15 residues. The germline gives CDR1 SGHRS, CDR2 YFSETQ.

This clone was recorded only once. J is TRBJ2-3 and V is TRBV7-2; possibly TRBD2 for D (6 bases). V dropped 6 bases and J dropped 0 bases, with 10 bases sitting between them. CDR1 is SGHTA and CDR2 is FQGNSA in the germline V gene. CDR3 length equals 14 residues. CDR3 DNA sequence: TGTGCCAGCAGTCGGGACTCCAGCACAGATACGCAGTATTTT. Its protein is CASSRDSSTDTQYF.

V and J are TRBV5-1 and TRBJ2-3; D uncertain. This CDR3 is built from 14 residues. Germline values: CDR1 SGHRS, CDR2 YFSETQ. Trimming took off 2 bases at V and 2 bases at J, with 9 bases between the two ends. The CDR3 DNA reads as TGCGCCAGCAGCTTTAGTGGTGCCACAGATACGCAGTATTTT. This codes for CASSFSGATDTQYF.

This chain connects TRBV5-1 to TRBJ2-3; D might be TRBD2 (7 bases). V was cut by 4 bases and J by 2 bases, with 17 bases left in between. The CDR3 extends over 16 amino acids. In germline, CDR1 is SGHRS, CDR2 YFSETQ. CDR3 DNA sequence: TGCGCCAGCAGCCAATGGGGTGGGGGGGCCACAGATACGCAGTATTTT. This encodes CASSQWGGGATDTQYF.

V gene TRBV7-7 combines with J gene TRBJ2-5; 9 positions match TRBD1. CDR1 and CDR2 (germline): SSHAT, FNYEAQ (reference sequence). Trimming took 5 bases from V and 5 from J; bases not matched to a gene: 12. The CDR3 has 16 amino acids. The CDR3: CASSPIPGQGGETQYF. The CDR3 nucleotides read TGTGCCAGCAGCCCTATCCCGGGACAGGGCGGTGAGACCCAGTACTTC.

The chain joins TRBV28 to TRBJ1-1; D not resolved. The CDR3 spans 12 residues. Trimming stripped 8 bases from V and 5 bases from J, with 12 bases between. The germline CDR1 and CDR2 sequences are MDHEN and SYDVKM. CDR3 sequence: CASGILRTEAFF. CDR3 sequence (DNA): TGTGCCAGCGGCATCCTGAGGACTGAAGCTTTCTTT.

The chain carries TRBV7-2 and TRBJ2-1, with D possibly being TRBD2 (5 bases). CDR3 length: 18 amino acids. Between the trimmed V and J ends, which lost 4 bases and 4 bases, there was a span of 23 bases. Germline CDR1 reads SGHTA; CDR2 reads FQGNSA. This CDR3 reads CASSSDPSGTAFYNEQFF. As DNA, the CDR3 is TGTGCCAGCAGCTCGGACCCCTCGGGAACCGCCTTTTACAATGAGCAGTTCTTC.

V is TRBV5-6 and J is TRBJ1-4; 7 nucleotides line up with TRBD1. Germline lookup yields CDR1 SGHDT and CDR2 YYEEEE. The length of the CDR3 is 12 residues. V dropped 4 bases and J dropped 12; count of bases not matched to a gene: 6. CDR3 sequence: CASSGGGPELFF. The DNA of the CDR3 is TGTGCCAGCAGCGGAGGGGGCCCCGAACTGTTTTTT.

This clone was seen a single time. J is TRBJ2-1 and V is TRBV5-6; 13 bases align to TRBD2. There are 16 residues in the CDR3. V gave up 0 bases and J gave up 6 bases; unmatched junction bases: 3. CDR1 is SGHDT, CDR2 YYEEEE, per germline. In DNA form, the CDR3 reads TGTGCCAGCAGCTTGGAGGGACTAGCGGGGTTCAATGAGCAGTTCTTC. Amino acids: CASSLEGLAGFNEQFF.

This clone showed up just once. The chain joins TRBV27 to TRBJ1-1; 7 bases fit TRBD1. V lost 6 bases to trimming and J lost 5 bases; unmatched junction nucleotides: 6. The germline gives CDR1 MNHEY, CDR2 SMNVEV (reference sequence). The CDR3 totals 13 residues. DNA for the CDR3: TGTGCCAGCAGGACAGGACAGGCTACTGAAGCTTTCTTT. Protein: CASRTGQATEAFF.

The chain couples TRBV5-1 to TRBJ1-4; D possibly corresponds to TRBD1 (6 bases). CDR3 length equals 14 residues. The ends were cut back, 4 bases at V and 2 bases at J, with 9 bases in the middle. Germline V CDR1 and CDR2: SGHRS, YFSETQ. CDR3 in amino acids: CASSADSTNEKLFF. CDR3 DNA: TGCGCCAGCAGCGCGGACAGTACTAATGAAAAACTGTTTTTT.

The sample holds a few counts of this clone. The rearrangement uses TRBV5-4 and TRBJ2-7; a weak D match, TRBD2 (6 bases). This CDR3 comprises 16 residues. The germline V gene has CDR1 SGHNT and CDR2 YYREEE (reference sequence). The germline V and J ends were trimmed by 4 bases and 4 bases, with 21 bases remaining between them. The CDR3 here is CASSPGEGGALYEQYF. The CDR3, as DNA: TGTGCCAGCAGCCCGGGCGAAGGCGGGGCACTTTACGAGCAGTACTTC.

This rearrangement joins TRBV7-9 to TRBJ2-2; TRBD2 might be the D (6 bases). The CDR3 covers 13 residues. Trimming removed 10 bases from V and 1 base from J, with 10 bases in between. Germline V lookup: CDR1 SEHNR, CDR2 FQNEAQ (reference sequence). CDR3 coding DNA: TGTGCCATAGAGGGAGGGAACACCGGGGAGCTGTTTTTT. Translated: CAIEGGNTGELFF.

The CDR3 sequence: CASSSDSTGELFF. The CDR3 nucleotides read TGTGCCAGCAGTTCAGACAGCACCGGGGAGCTGTTTTTT. J is TRBJ2-2 and V is TRBV6-5; TRBD1 is a possible D gene (5 bases). Germline V gene data show CDR1 as MNHEY and CDR2 as SVGAGI. This CDR3 spans 13 amino acids. Trimming left V 4 bases short and J 4 bases short, with 7 bases between.

This clone was counted between two and nine times. This chain uses TRBV5-6 with TRBJ2-4; D not resolved. V was trimmed by 0 bases and J by 3 bases, leaving 7 bases between them. Germline V gene lookup returns CDR1 SGHDT and CDR2 YYEEEE. The CDR3 has 14 amino acids. CDR3 amino acids: CASSLDSFKNIQYF. The DNA of the CDR3 is TGTGCCAGCAGCTTGGACAGTTTCAAAAACATTCAGTACTTC.